A selection of T cell receptor beta chains follows, all from one sample in a study of T cell repertoires in cytomegalovirus infection. TCRdb reprocessed the reads via MiXCR and lists one record per CDR3 protein. The sample has more than 150,000 distinct CDR3 sequences; approximately 30% are singletons. The sample was PBMCs. All receptors come from a human donor in good health (CMV status not recorded). Some clones in this sample may be carry-over from other donors' samples. Both conserved end residues are part of each CDR3. Fields, in order: clone size, J gene, D gene, V gene, CDR3 protein, CDR3 DNA. D genes are given only for firm matches. Clone size is given for some rows only: seen once, a few or many times, or a class if the clone is expanded.

>few|TRBJ2-2|-|TRBV30
CAWSVSRGPRNTGELLF
TGTGCCTGGAGTGTATCGCGGGGACCCCGGAACACCGGGGAGCTGCTTTTT
>few|TRBJ1-5|-|TRBV15
CATSRSGTARHQPQHF
TGTGCCACCAGCAGATCTGGGACCGCCAGACATCAGCCCCAGCATTTT
>many|TRBJ2-3|TRBD1|TRBV7-2
CASSFQGQGASGGARTDTQYF
TGTGCCAGCAGCTTTCAGGGACAGGGGGCAAGCGGGGGGGCCAGGACAGATACGCAGTATTTT
>-|TRBJ1-4|TRBD1|TRBV7-3
CASSRTGPGTNEKLFF
TGTGCCAGTTCAAGGACAGGCCCTGGAACTAATGAAAAACTGTTTTTT
>few|TRBJ1-2|-|TRBV6-5
CASSFTRDDYGYTF
TGTGCCAGCAGTTTTACACGAGACGACTATGGCTACACCTTC
>-|TRBJ2-3|TRBD2|TRBV7-2
CASSRTSLGDTQYF
TGTGCCAGCAGCCGGACTAGTTTGGGAGATACGCAGTATTTT
>-|TRBJ1-5|-|TRBV20-1
CSVGGKNNQPQHF
TGCAGTGTCGGGGGAAAGAACAATCAGCCCCAGCATTTT
>-|TRBJ2-3|-|TRBV10-3
CAISEDRDTQYF
TGTGCCATCAGTGAAGATCGAGATACGCAGTATTTT
>-|TRBJ1-1|-|TRBV29-1
CSVRQLNTEAFF
TGCAGCGTCCGACAGCTGAACACTGAAGCTTTCTTT
>few|TRBJ1-1|TRBD1|TRBV19
CASSATGGEGTEAFF
TGTGCCAGTTCCGCCACAGGGGGCGAAGGCACTGAAGCTTTCTTT
>few|TRBJ2-3|TRBD2|TRBV7-3
CASSWTGTSGSSDTQYF
TGTGCCAGCAGCTGGACCGGGACTAGCGGGTCGTCAGATACGCAGTATTTT
>-|TRBJ2-7|TRBD1|TRBV11-2
CASSVRGTGDSYEQYF
TGTGCCAGCAGCGTCCGCGGGACAGGGGACTCCTACGAGCAGTACTTC
>many|TRBJ1-4|-|TRBV28
CASSLIGNNEKLFF
TGTGCCAGCAGTTTAATCGGGAATAATGAAAAACTGTTTTTT
>few|TRBJ2-2|TRBD2|TRBV7-9
CASSKRAGANTGELFF
TGTGCCAGCAGCAAGAGAGCGGGGGCGAACACCGGGGAGCTGTTTTTT
>few|TRBJ1-2|-|TRBV12-3/TRBV12-4
CASSPALGYGYTF
TGTGCCAGCAGCCCCGCGCTAGGCTATGGCTACACCTTC
>-|TRBJ1-1|-|TRBV6-1
CASSQRARAAEAFF
TGTGCCAGCAGCCAACGGGCCCGGGCAGCTGAAGCTTTCTTT
>few|TRBJ2-7|TRBD1|TRBV12-3/TRBV12-4
CASSLNPPQGAIYEQYF
TGTGCCAGCAGTTTAAACCCTCCCCAGGGGGCGATCTACGAGCAGTACTTC